A single sample gave rise to the 13 T cell receptor beta chains below, sequenced in a study of blood T cell repertoires in COVID-19 (dated by TCRdb to 2020 to 2022). Libraries were built with the immunoSEQ multiplex PCR assay. This is the immuneACCESS table as TCRdb keeps it, with only in-frame sequences that have V and J called. A part of the clones is gone; compared with another copy, unresolved V genes explain less than half, and the rest is unexplained. In this sample the table shows about 410,000 clones, 86% of which occur a single time. Over 1.1% of the sample is in the top ten clones. The sequenced material came from peripheral blood. The receptors come from a woman in her 30s with active or convalescent COVID-19.

The CDR3 here is CASSNPGTYYGYTF. As DNA, the CDR3 is TGTGCCAGCAGTAATCCCGGGACATACTATGGCTACACCTTC. The gene calls are TRBV27 and TRBJ1-2, with D tentatively TRBD1 (6 bases). The germline CDR1 and CDR2 sequences are MNHEY and SMNVEV (reference sequence). The CDR3 consists of 14 residues. Trimming cost V 5 bases and J 3 bases, with 13 bases left between them.

The CDR3 region is CASRMTGRTEAFF. The CDR3 region has the DNA TGTGCCAGCAGGATGACTGGGAGGACTGAAGCTTTCTTT. This rearrangement joins TRBV2 to TRBJ1-1; D gene uncertain. Between the trimmed V and J ends, which lost 6 bases and 5 bases, there was a span of 13 bases. This CDR3 is built from 13 residues. CDR1 SNHLY and CDR2 FYNNEI come from the germline V gene.

This chain uses TRBV21-1 with TRBJ1-5; the D call in the table, TRBD1, was not verified against the DNA. TRBV21-1 is noted as a pseudogene. CDR3 length: 18 residues. Written as DNA, the CDR3 is TGTGCCAGCAGCAAAGAGGGACCAAGGGGGCGGAGGAGTCAGCCCCAGCATTTT. Amino acids: CASSKEGPRGRRSQPQHF.

This rearrangement joins TRBV19 to TRBJ2-1; a weak D match, TRBD1 (6 bases). Germline CDR1 and CDR2: LNHDA and SQIVND (reference sequence). There are 13 residues in the CDR3. V lost 6 bases and J 6 bases, leaving 12 bases between the germline ends. The CDR3 region has the DNA TGTGCCAGTAGAGTAGGGGGACGCAATGAGCAGTTCTTC. Its translation is CASRVGGRNEQFF.

The CDR3 DNA is TGTGCCAGCTCCCCTCCGGGACAGGGGACCGGAAACACCATATATTTT. Its translation: CASSPPGQGTGNTIYF. The chain joins TRBV18 to TRBJ1-3; TRBD1 agrees at 10 bases. The V gene end was trimmed by 6 bases and the J gene end by 4 bases; junction bases not matched to a gene: 9. The length of the CDR3 is 16 residues. Germline lookup yields CDR1 KGHSH and CDR2 LQKENI. Using reference TRBV18 and TRBJ1-3 for the parts outside the CDR3, the full variable domain is NAGVMQNPRHLVRRRGQEARLRCSPMKGHSHVYWYRQLPEEGLKFMVYLQKENIIDESGMPKERFSAEFPKEGPSILRIQQVVRGDSAAYFCASSPPGQGTGNTIYFGEGSWLTVV.

About this clone: A much more abundant neighbour one base away suggests this may be a read error. CDR3 sequence reads: CASSPTSGAYNEQFF. CDR3 in DNA: TGTGCCAGCAGCCCAACTAGCGGGGCCTACAATGAGCAGTTCTTC. The chain has TRBV3-1 (or the pseudogene TRBV3-2) and TRBJ2-1, with TRBD2 identical over 10 bases. This CDR3 has 15 residues. CDR1 is LGHDT, CDR2 YNNKEL, per germline (reference sequence). The V and J ends lost 4 bases and 2 bases, in that order; junction bases with no gene match: 2.

The chain links TRBV29-1 to TRBJ1-2; a weak D match, TRBD1 (5 bases). Trimming took 6 bases from V and 0 from J, leaving 11 bases between them. This CDR3 spans 13 amino acids. From germline, CDR1 is SQVTM and CDR2 ANQGSEA. CDR3 in DNA: TGCAGCGTCGGGGGGAACTCTAACTATGGCTACACCTTC. Protein product: CSVGGNSNYGYTF.

This rearrangement joins TRBV5-8 to TRBJ1-1; 12 positions match TRBD1. The V gene's germline CDR1 is SGHTS and CDR2 YDEGEE. The J segment lost 4 bases and the V segment lost 4 bases, leaving 2 bases of the junction unmatched. The CDR3 is 14 residues long. The CDR3 coding sequence is TGTGCCAGCAGCAGGGACAGGGGGCTCACTGAAGCTTTCTTT. Residues: CASSRDRGLTEAFF.

The V gene is TRBV12-3 or TRBV12-4, the J gene TRBJ2-1; D call uncertain. Trimming stripped 4 bases from V and 2 bases from J, with 6 bases between. The CDR3 loop spans 13 amino acids. The chain's CDR3 is CASSSQTYNEQFF. CDR3 coding DNA: TGTGCCAGCAGTTCACAGACCTACAATGAGCAGTTCTTC.

Notes on this clone: The junction departs from the called germline gene at one end, perhaps through a read error. V and J are TRBV19 and TRBJ1-1, with D hard to call. The CDR3 has 15 residues. Germline CDR1 LNHDA, CDR2 SQIVND (reference sequence). DNA for the CDR3: TGTGCCAGTAGTACAGTCACCCTCATGAACACTAAAGCTTTCTTT. Amino acids: CASSTVTLMNTKAFF.

The chain links TRBV6-5 to TRBJ1-3; D not resolved. CDR3 size: 15 residues. CDR1 and CDR2 (germline): MNHEY, SVGAGI. V lost 0 bases and J 0 bases, leaving 6 bases between the germline ends. CDR3 amino acids: CASSYSQISGNTIYF. In DNA form, the CDR3 reads TGTGCCAGCAGTTACTCTCAGATCTCTGGAAACACCATATATTTT.

The chain uses TRBV6-5 and TRBJ2-3; tentatively, D is TRBD2 (5 bases). The CDR3 extends over 14 amino acids. V was pared by 0 bases and J by 9 bases, with 13 bases between. Germline values: CDR1 MNHEY, CDR2 SVGAGI. CDR3 protein: CASSYSSAPGTQYF. In DNA, the CDR3 is TGTGCCAGCAGTTACTCTTCCGCCCCGGGGACGCAGTATTTT.

V usage is TRBV30 and J usage is TRBJ1-6; D unclear. The CDR3 covers 13 residues. Trimming removed 1 base at V and 9 bases at J, with 10 bases between. The V gene's germline CDR1 is GTSNPN and CDR2 SVGIG (reference sequence). The CDR3 loop is CAWSEPGGSPLHF. The CDR3 DNA reads TGTGCCTGGAGTGAACCGGGAGGTTCACCCCTCCACTTT.